The 28 T cell receptor beta chains below come from one sample, sequenced in a study of blood T cell repertoires in COVID-19 (dated by TCRdb to 2018 to 2021). The library was produced with the immunoSEQ multiplex PCR assay. Here the immuneACCESS table is served through TCRdb, limited to in-frame sequences with V and J called. Missing clones are a known gap in these copies; in checked studies unresolved V genes cover under half, and the rest lacks a known reason. The sample table lists roughly 520,000 clones, approximately 87% of them with a count of one. Around 1.9% of the sample is in the top ten clones. Sequenced sample: PBMCs or T cells enriched from blood (not recorded which). These receptor sequences come from a woman aged 40-49 years who had recovered from COVID-19.

This rearrangement joins TRBV7-9 to TRBJ2-5; 14 positions agree with TRBD2. The junction had 7 bases not matched to a gene; V was cut back by 5 bases and J by 2 bases. The CDR3 totals 17 residues. In germline, CDR1 is SEHNR, CDR2 FQNEAQ (reference sequence). The CDR3 DNA is TGTGCCAGCAGCCCCCATGGACTAGCGGGAGGACAAGAGACCCAGTACTTC. As protein: CASSPHGLAGGQETQYF. Filled out from reference TRBV7-9 and TRBJ2-5, the complete variable domain reads DTGVSQNPRHKITKRGQNVTFRCDPISEHNRLYWYRQTLGQGPEFLTYFQNEAQLEKSRLLSDRFSAERPKGSFSTLEIQRTEQGDSAMYLCASSPHGLAGGQETQYFGPGTRLLVL.

The rearrangement uses TRBV7-6 and TRBJ2-3; 8 positions agree with TRBD2. After removal of 1 base from V and 4 bases from J, the junction contained 7 bases not matched to a gene. Germline V gene sequence: CDR1 SGHVS, CDR2 FNYEAQ. The CDR3 extends over 16 amino acids. The CDR3 spells CASSLVGGEIADTQYF. The CDR3 DNA reads TGTGCCAGCAGCTTAGTCGGGGGGGAAATCGCAGATACGCAGTATTTT.

Points on this clone: This may be a read error, as it is one base from a much larger clone. The V gene is TRBV25-1, the J gene TRBJ1-2; perhaps TRBD1 as D (5 bases). V lost 1 base to trimming and J lost 5 bases, with 11 bases between them. Germline CDR1 MGHDK, CDR2 SYGVNS. CDR3 length equals 14 residues. DNA of the CDR3: TGTGCCAGCAGTGAATTTGGGGGAGGTTATGGCTACACCTTC. It yields the protein CASSEFGGGYGYTF.

This clone was observed a handful of times. This chain links TRBV20-1 with TRBJ1-6, with TRBD1 matching 7 bases. The V gene end was trimmed by 4 bases and the J gene end by 14 bases; junction bases not matched to a gene: 5. This CDR3 region has 11 residues. The V gene's germline CDR1 is DFQATT and CDR2 SNEGSKA (reference sequence). The CDR3 nucleotides are TGCAGTGCTACCAGGGGGACTTCCCTCCACTTT. Its protein is CSATRGTSLHF.

The genes are TRBV5-4 and TRBJ2-7; a weak D match, TRBD1 (5 bases). The CDR3 has 15 residues. The germline CDR1 and CDR2 sequences are SGHNT and YYREEE (reference sequence). Trimming shortened V by 4 bases and J by 9 bases, and 23 bases separated the two germline ends. The CDR3 sequence is CASSDRQRLHGGQYF. CDR3 nucleotide sequence: TGTGCCAGCAGCGATAGACAGAGACTTCATGGTGGGCAGTACTTC.

J is TRBJ2-1 and V is TRBV4-2; a weak D match, TRBD2 (6 bases). The CDR3 has 14 residues. With 11 bases removed from V and 6 bases from J, the gap between germline ends came to 20 bases. Germline V CDR1 and CDR2: LGHNA, YNFKEQ. The CDR3 spells CAFGDFGGGNEQFF. The CDR3 nucleotides read TGTGCCTTCGGGGACTTCGGCGGTGGCAATGAGCAGTTCTTC.

The V gene is TRBV18, the J gene TRBJ2-3, with 9 bases aligning to TRBD2. V lost 0 bases to trimming and J lost 0 bases; unmatched junction nucleotides: 10. Germline V gene lookup returns CDR1 KGHSH and CDR2 LQKENI. This CDR3 spans 19 amino acids. CDR3 sequence reads: CASSPPVIAGDPSTDTQYF. The CDR3 region has the DNA TGTGCCAGCTCACCACCGGTAATAGCGGGAGACCCTAGCACAGATACGCAGTATTTT.

A single count supports this clone. The rearrangement links TRBV6-5 to TRBJ1-1; D is undetermined. The CDR3 consists of 14 residues. V was clipped by 7 bases and J by 1 base, with 13 bases between them. Germline values: CDR1 MNHEY, CDR2 SVGAGI. CDR3 nucleotides: TGTGCCAGCAAAGTATCAGGTCCGAACACTGAAGCTTTCTTT. This translates into CASKVSGPNTEAFF.

V and J are TRBV4-2 and TRBJ1-2, with 7 bases aligning to TRBD1. Per the germline V gene, CDR1 is LGHNA and CDR2 is YNFKEQ. Unmatched junction bases numbered 11, after V lost 0 bases and J lost 4 bases. The length of the CDR3 is 17 residues. CDR3 in amino acids: CASSQDIERGRLYGYTF. CDR3 DNA: TGTGCCAGCAGCCAAGATATTGAAAGGGGGCGACTCTATGGCTACACCTTC.

The chain recombines TRBV5-1 with TRBJ2-1, with 7 bases lining up with TRBD2. Germline-derived CDR1 and CDR2 are SGHRS and YFSETQ. The CDR3 loop spans 16 amino acids. The junction had 14 bases not matched to a gene; V was cut back by 4 bases and J by 7 bases. The CDR3 sequence is CASSPWDRDYGNEQFF. DNA for the CDR3: TGCGCCAGCAGCCCATGGGACCGGGACTACGGAAATGAGCAGTTCTTC.

The chain employs TRBV7-6 and TRBJ2-1; 7 nucleotides agree with TRBD1. The trim removed 1 base at V and 6 bases at J, leaving 0 bases unmatched. The CDR3 is 13 amino acids. The V gene's germline CDR1 is SGHVS and CDR2 FNYEAQ. The CDR3 region is CASSLGTGNEQFF. CDR3 in DNA: TGTGCCAGCAGCTTAGGGACAGGCAATGAGCAGTTCTTC.

The rearrangement joins TRBV12-3 or TRBV12-4 to TRBJ1-5; tentatively, D is TRBD1 (5 bases). CDR3 size: 13 residues. V was cut by 7 bases and J by 10 bases, with 17 bases left in between. Written as DNA, the CDR3 is TGTGCCAGCACCCCTAGGTGGGGGGAACCCCAGCATTTT. Translated, it gives CASTPRWGEPQHF.

This chain links TRBV9 with TRBJ1-3; tentatively, D is TRBD1 (6 bases). The CDR3 consists of 14 residues. V was pared by 0 bases and J by 2 bases, with 6 bases between. Per the germline V gene, CDR1 is SGDLS and CDR2 is YYNGEE. This CDR3 reads CASSVGGPGNTIYF. CDR3 coding DNA: TGTGCCAGCAGCGTAGGGGGGCCTGGAAACACCATATATTTT.

The chain joins TRBV5-3 to TRBJ2-3; 7 bases are shared with TRBD2. TRBV5-3 is recorded as an ORF, its role being uncertain. J lost 4 bases, V lost 0 bases, and 2 bases had no gene match. The CDR3 is 14 residues long. CDR3 sequence: CARSLEGRADTQYF. The CDR3, as DNA: TGTGCCAGAAGCTTGGAAGGGAGGGCAGATACGCAGTATTTT.

The rearrangement links TRBV10-3 to TRBJ2-1; the match to TRBD2 covers 11 bases. The V gene end was trimmed by 2 bases and the J gene end by 7 bases; junction bases not matched to a gene: 7. Germline CDR1 reads ENHRY; CDR2 reads SYGVKD. The CDR3 length is 16 residues. The CDR3 sequence is CAISEGGSGRGNEQFF. For the CDR3, the DNA is TGTGCCATCAGTGAGGGAGGTAGCGGGAGGGGAAATGAGCAGTTCTTC.

CDR3 loop: CATSDPGTTKTQYF. The CDR3 DNA is TGTGCCACCAGTGATCCCGGGACTACTAAGACCCAGTACTTC. V is TRBV24-1 and J is TRBJ2-5, with 7 bases identical to TRBD2. Germline V CDR1 and CDR2: KGHDR, SFDVKD. This CDR3 is built from 14 residues. The V and J ends lost 3 bases and 6 bases, in that order; junction bases with no gene match: 6.

Regarding this clone: This CDR3 is also generated by other DNA sequences in the sample. The chain joins TRBV19 to TRBJ1-2; possible D gene TRBD1, 6 bases. Trimming stripped 1 base from V and 5 bases from J, with 8 bases between. The CDR3 has 13 residues. The germline V gene encodes CDR1 LNHDA and CDR2 SQIVND (reference sequence). CDR3 nucleotides: TGTGCCAGTAGTATAGGACAGGTATATGGCTACACCTTC. The encoded protein is CASSIGQVYGYTF. The complete variable domain, with remaining parts taken from reference TRBV19 and TRBJ1-2, reads DGGITQSPKYLFRKEGQNVTLSCEQNLNHDAMYWYRQDPGQGLRLIYYSQIVNDFQKGDIAEGYSVSREKKESFPLTVTSAQKNPTAFYLCASSIGQVYGYTFGSGTRLTVV.

This clone was found a few times. V usage is TRBV2 and J usage is TRBJ1-2; D gene unclear. V lost 11 bases to trimming and J lost 0 bases, with 13 bases between them. The CDR3 is made up of 13 amino acids. CDR1 is SNHLY and CDR2 is FYNNEI in the germline V gene. The CDR3: CAGRRDTNYGYTF. The CDR3 nucleotides read TGTGCCGGAAGGCGGGATACTAACTATGGCTACACCTTC.

The chain recombines TRBV19 with TRBJ1-6; TRBD1 matches at 9 bases. Germline CDR1 LNHDA, CDR2 SQIVND (reference sequence). This CDR3 is built from 15 residues. The V and J ends lost 5 bases and 6 bases, in that order; junction bases with no gene match: 5. The CDR3 loop is CASSLSGQGNSPLHF. In DNA, the CDR3 is TGTGCCAGTAGTCTCTCGGGACAGGGTAATTCACCCCTCCACTTT.

This clone was detected a few times. The CDR3 sequence is CASSPDGLALREQYF. Here the CDR3 DNA reads TGTGCCAGCAGCCCAGATGGACTAGCGCTCCGCGAGCAGTACTTC. The chain joins TRBV7-2 to TRBJ2-7; 9 nucleotides line up with TRBD2. The trim removed 5 bases at V and 6 bases at J, leaving 11 bases unmatched. CDR1 and CDR2 from the germline V gene are SGHTA and FQGNSA. The CDR3 runs 15 residues.

This chain connects TRBV28 to TRBJ1-1, with D tentatively TRBD1 (5 bases). CDR3 length: 15 amino acids. V gave up 5 bases and J gave up 1 base, with 14 bases separating them. Germline CDR1 is MDHEN and CDR2 is SYDVKM. The CDR3 nucleotides are TGTGCCAGCAGTCTAAACTTTAGGGGGAACACTGAAGCTTTCTTT. It codes for CASSLNFRGNTEAFF.

This sequence joins TRBV5-4 and TRBJ2-1, with D possibly being TRBD2 (7 bases). CDR3 size: 14 residues. Germline CDR1 reads SGHNT; CDR2 reads YYREEE (reference sequence). V gave up 7 bases and J gave up 7 bases, with 18 bases separating them. The CDR3 sequence is CASRPFGGRNEQFF. CDR3 sequence (DNA): TGTGCCAGCCGACCTTTCGGGGGGCGGAATGAGCAGTTCTTC.

The chain links TRBV2 to TRBJ2-2; tentative D call: TRBD2 (6 bases). V was shortened by 7 bases and J by 1 base, with 7 bases between the two germline ends. Germline V gene lookup returns CDR1 SNHLY and CDR2 FYNNEI. The CDR3 is 13 amino acids. The CDR3 bases are TGTGCCAGCACGGGGGAGAACACCGGGGAGCTGTTTTTT. This translates into CASTGENTGELFF.

The V call is TRBV27, the J call TRBJ1-1; D is unresolved. Trimming took 4 bases from V and 1 from J, leaving 19 bases between them. There are 17 residues in the CDR3. The germline gives CDR1 MNHEY, CDR2 SMNVEV (reference sequence). The CDR3 region has the DNA TGTGCCAGCAGTTCCCTCCTTTCGTCGGACTCGAACACTGAAGCTTTCTTT. Protein sequence: CASSSLLSSDSNTEAFF.

The V call is TRBV9, the J call TRBJ2-7; possible D gene TRBD1, 6 bases. Germline V lookup: CDR1 SGDLS, CDR2 YYNGEE. V lost 0 bases to trimming and J lost 5 bases, with 9 bases between them. The CDR3 contains 13 residues. CDR3 loop: CASSVGGRNEQYF. The CDR3 DNA reads as TGTGCCAGCAGCGTAGGGGGGCGCAACGAGCAGTACTTC.

This clone was detected once. V gene TRBV19 combines with J gene TRBJ2-3, with 8 bases that match TRBD2. The CDR3 runs 13 residues. The V gene's germline CDR1 is LNHDA and CDR2 SQIVND (reference sequence). The ends lost 10 bases at V and 2 bases at J; junction bases unmatched: 5. The CDR3 region is CATLAGLTDTQYF. The CDR3 region has the DNA TGTGCCACCTTAGCGGGGCTCACAGATACGCAGTATTTT. The whole variable domain, filled in from reference TRBV19 and TRBJ2-3, reads DGGITQSPKYLFRKEGQNVTLSCEQNLNHDAMYWYRQDPGQGLRLIYYSQIVNDFQKGDIAEGYSVSREKKESFPLTVTSAQKNPTAFYLCATLAGLTDTQYFGPGTRLTVL.

This chain joins TRBV24-1 and TRBJ2-1; 11 nucleotides match TRBD2. CDR1 is KGHDR, CDR2 SFDVKD, per germline. The V gene end was trimmed by 5 bases and the J gene end by 3 bases; junction bases not matched to a gene: 5. The CDR3 loop spans 16 amino acids. The CDR3: CATSGTSGSYYNEQFF. The CDR3 DNA reads TGTGCCACCAGTGGGACTAGCGGGTCTTACTACAATGAGCAGTTCTTC.

J is TRBJ1-5 and V is TRBV19; D not resolved. The germline V gene has CDR1 LNHDA and CDR2 SQIVND (reference sequence). V lost 10 bases to trimming and J lost 2 bases, with 15 bases between them. The CDR3 is made up of 14 amino acids. The CDR3 DNA is TGTGCCACGGACCGTCAGAGGGGCAATCAGCCCCAGCATTTT. Its protein product is CATDRQRGNQPQHF.